Detailed here is one T cell receptor beta chain. One entry per CDR3 protein, called by TCRdb with MiXCR from the 5' RACE reads. The sample shows about 82,000 distinct CDR3 sequences, roughly 13% of them seen only once. Time point defined: sample taken at primary tumor resection. Whole RNA, which was extracted from tumor, nontumor lung tissue or frozen PBMC, was sequenced without any cell sorting. Germline lookup yields CDR1 MNHNS and CDR2 SASEGT. The CDR3 runs to 17 residues. V was clipped by 5 bases and J by 2 bases, with 19 bases between them. This record belongs to a study of spatial heterogeneity in lung cancer. Study details: Raw reads contained each unique TCR and UMI combination more than ten times on average.

The origin of this receptor is a male donor with early-stage non-small cell lung cancer. The rearrangement uses TRBV6-1 and TRBJ1-5; D is perhaps TRBD1 (5 bases). The specimen comprised PBMCs, sampled at surgery. The CDR3 is CASSRVGGPTGNQPQHF. In DNA form, the CDR3 reads TGTGCCAGCAGTAGGGTTGGGGGTCCAACGGGCAATCAGCCCCAGCATTTT.